This T cell receptor (beta chain) was captured by sequencing in a study of T cells after somatic rescue of genetic block. TCRdb's table, derived via immunoSEQ multiplex PCR, lists solely in-frame clones and lacks some. The sample includes 11,000 to 15,000 clones, more than 65% of them seen just once. Between the trimmed V and J ends, which lost 7 bases and 0 bases, there was a span of 10 bases. Germline CDR1 is LNHDA and CDR2 is SQIVND (reference sequence). The CDR3 runs 14 residues. The chain links TRBV19 to TRBJ2-1; maybe TRBD2 (7 bases). The sequence derives from a boy between 10 and 17 years old. Sequencing used peripheral blood mononuclear cells (PBMCs). CDR3 sequence: CASKGGGSYNEQFF. CDR3 sequence (DNA): TGTGCCAGTAAAGGGGGGGGCTCCTACAATGAGCAGTTCTTC.